This T cell receptor (beta chain) came from a study of blood T cell repertoires in COVID-19. Study-wide background: Nucleic acid was either cDNA or gDNA, and it came from T cells, B-cell-depleted T cells, or PBMCs.

The protocol was immunoSEQ multiplex PCR, while the TCRdb copy is restricted to in-frame clones and leaves out a portion. The sample includes 250,000 to 350,000 clones, roughly 89% of them seen just once. Enrollees, roughly 18 to 95 years old, lived in 24 US areas. V dropped 5 bases and J dropped 3; count of bases not matched to a gene: 3. The CDR3 consists of 15 residues. The germline gives CDR1 SEHNR, CDR2 FQNEAQ (reference sequence). This clonotype originated in a woman aged 18-29 years with acute COVID-19. The sequenced material came from PBMCs or T cells enriched from blood (not recorded which). This chain links TRBV7-9 with TRBJ2-3, with 12 bases identical to TRBD2. In DNA, the CDR3 is TGTGCCAGCAGCCCACTAGCGGGAGGTACAGATACGCAGTATTTT. This sequence encodes CASSPLAGGTDTQYF.